This T cell receptor beta chain was profiled in a study of T-cell reconstitution after alpha-beta-depleted transplantation in children. This clonotype was seen more than once but under ten times. V dropped 5 bases and J dropped 1; count of bases not matched to a gene: 7. CDR3 length equals 15 residues. In germline, CDR1 is SEHNR, CDR2 FQNEAQ (reference sequence). It was with unique molecular identifiers that the TCRbeta library was prepared. In TCRdb, the PCR reads were re-called with MiXCR into one record per CDR3 protein. The sample has fewer than 750,000 distinct CDR3 sequences; 25% to 30% are singletons.

This chain joins TRBV7-9 and TRBJ1-1; 7 bases fit TRBD1. The receptor comes from a boy in the first two years of life with Wiskott-Aldrich syndrome, due to receive a stem cell transplant. The sample here was PBMCs, taken before TCRalphabeta/CD19-depleted stem cell transplant. CDR3 coding DNA: TGTGCCAGCAGCCGGGACAGCCTCCGGAACACTGAAGCTTTCTTT. It translates to CASSRDSLRNTEAFF.